This T cell receptor (beta chain) was identified in a study of chemoradiotherapy in HPV16-positive cancers. On the study more broadly: Candidate HPV-specific clones and shared TCR motifs came from two HPV16-positive patients.

Study results and caveats: During treatment, candidate HPV-specific clones and E7-related motifs expanded in tumor. Functional assays defining HPV-specific T cells used only a couple of HPV16-positive patients.

For this clone: The antigen is not known.

Profiling relied on immunoSEQ multiplex PCR, and the TCRdb table lists in-frame clones only, not all of them. This sample has 250 to 300 clones, with around nine tenths found just once. The CDR3 sequence is 13 residues long. Germline values: CDR1 SQVTM, CDR2 ANQGSEA. Trimming shortened V by 3 bases and J by 0 bases, and 8 bases separated the two germline ends. Sequencing was performed on tumor tissue, taken from a patient who underwent chemoradiotherapy. The sequence derives from a human donor with HPV-associated anogenital cancer. The V and J genes are TRBV29-1 and TRBJ1-1; TRBD1 might be the D (5 bases). The CDR3 spells CSVDGTLNTEAFF. The CDR3 DNA is TGCAGCGTTGATGGGACCTTGAACACTGAAGCTTTCTTT.